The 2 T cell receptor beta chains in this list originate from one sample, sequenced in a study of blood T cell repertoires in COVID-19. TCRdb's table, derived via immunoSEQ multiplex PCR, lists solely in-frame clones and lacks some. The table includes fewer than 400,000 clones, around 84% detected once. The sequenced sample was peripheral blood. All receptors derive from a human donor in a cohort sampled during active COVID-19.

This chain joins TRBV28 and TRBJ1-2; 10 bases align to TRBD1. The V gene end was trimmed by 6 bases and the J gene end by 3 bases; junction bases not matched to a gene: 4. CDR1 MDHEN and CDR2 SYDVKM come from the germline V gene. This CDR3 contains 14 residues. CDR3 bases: TGTGCCAGCAGACTGACAGGGGGCGACTATGGCTACACCTTC. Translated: CASRLTGGDYGYTF.

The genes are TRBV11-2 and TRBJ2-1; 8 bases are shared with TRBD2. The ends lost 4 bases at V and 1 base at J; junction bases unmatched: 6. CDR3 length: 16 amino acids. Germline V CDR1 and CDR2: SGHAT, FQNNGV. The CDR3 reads CASSSLAGPSYNEQFF. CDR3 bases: TGTGCCAGCAGCTCGTTAGCGGGGCCTTCCTACAATGAGCAGTTCTTC.